Below are 30 T cell receptor beta chains sequenced from a single sample in a study of blood T cells in healthy people across ages. Then a second PCR, running about 6 to 11 cycles, was carried out with a sample-barcoded 5' primer and a J-beta primer mix. TCRdb re-analysed the 5' RACE reads in MiXCR, keeping a single row per CDR3 protein. The sample gives nearly 1 million distinct CDR3 sequences, roughly 51% of which show up once; 20% to 25% is in the top ten. Sample: blood. The receptor source for this set is a woman aged 55-75 years in good health.

This clonotype was observed a single time. The CDR3 end shows no conserved phenylalanine or tryptophan, and so a read error is likely. This chain joins TRBV5-1 and TRBJ2-1, with TRBD2 matching over 8 bases. The CDR3 has 16 residues. The germline gives CDR1 SGHRS, CDR2 YFSETQ. The trim removed 2 bases at V and 0 bases at J, leaving 4 bases unmatched. CDR3 in DNA: TGCGCCAGCAGCTTACTGGCGGGAGGCTCCTACAATGAGCAGTTCCTC. It translates to CASSLLAGGSYNEQFL.

The chain joins TRBV10-2 to TRBJ2-1; 11 positions agree with TRBD2. This CDR3 is built from 13 residues. V dropped 6 bases and J dropped 6; count of bases not matched to a gene: 1. Germline CDR1 reads WSHSY; CDR2 reads SAAADI. The CDR3 DNA is TGCGCCAGCAGGACTAGCGGGGTCAATGAGCAGTTCTTC. Protein product: CASRTSGVNEQFF.

The chain links TRBV27 to TRBJ2-3, with TRBD1 matching over 11 bases. This CDR3 is 16 amino acids long. Germline lookup yields CDR1 MNHEY and CDR2 SMNVEV (reference sequence). After removal of 6 bases from V and 4 bases from J, the junction contained 9 bases not matched to a gene. CDR3: CASSLDRDRGSDTQYF. The CDR3, as DNA: TGTGCCAGCAGCCTAGATAGGGACAGGGGGTCAGATACGCAGTATTTT.

The chain couples TRBV20-1 to TRBJ1-5, with D possibly being TRBD1 (5 bases). Looked up from germline, CDR1 is DFQATT and CDR2 is SNEGSKA (reference sequence). Trimming cost V 3 bases and J 1 base, with 16 bases left between them. CDR3 length equals 16 residues. DNA of the CDR3: TGCAGTGCTAGTAAACCGGGACTGATGAGCAATCAGCCCCAGCATTTT. The encoded protein is CSASKPGLMSNQPQHF.

Note on this clonotype: One end of the junction fails to match germline, which may point to a read error. The chain joins TRBV15 to TRBJ2-3; D call uncertain. The CDR3 has 16 residues. The germline gives CDR1 LNHNV, CDR2 YYDKDF (reference sequence). The CDR3 coding sequence is TGTGCCACCAGCAGCGACCCCCTCTCGGGCACACATACGCAGTATTTT. It codes for CATSSDPLSGTHTQYF.

The chain couples TRBV4-2 to TRBJ2-1, with 11 bases lining up with TRBD2. CDR3 length: 17 amino acids. Germline lookup yields CDR1 LGHNA and CDR2 YNFKEQ. V gave up 5 bases and J gave up 7 bases; unmatched junction bases: 13. The DNA of the CDR3 is TGTGCCAGCAGCTCACGTTTAGCGGGAGGGCCGATGAATGAGCAGTTCTTC. It yields the protein CASSSRLAGGPMNEQFF.

This clonotype came up many times. The chain couples TRBV7-2 to TRBJ2-7; 8 nucleotides agree with TRBD2. J lost 3 bases, V lost 0 bases, and 7 bases had no gene match. CDR3 length: 16 amino acids. Germline lookup yields CDR1 SGHTA and CDR2 FQGNSA. The CDR3 sequence: CASSLAVAGMGYEQYF. CDR3 coding DNA: TGTGCCAGCAGCTTAGCGGTAGCGGGAATGGGCTACGAGCAGTACTTC.

This chain links TRBV29-1 with TRBJ2-1, with 7 positions matching TRBD2. With 7 bases clipped from V and 3 bases from J, the junction kept 12 bases outside the gene matches. The CDR3 is 15 amino acids. The germline CDR1 and CDR2 sequences are SQVTM and ANQGSEA. CDR3 bases: TGCAGCGCCCAATGGGGAGGGGCCGACTACAATGAGCAGTTCTTC. This codes for CSAQWGGADYNEQFF.

The chain's CDR3 is CSFTTGGGETQYF. CDR3 in DNA: TGCAGCTTCACGACAGGGGGCGGAGAGACCCAGTACTTC. The J gene is TRBJ2-5, the V gene TRBV29-1; TRBD1 agrees at 10 bases. Germline values: CDR1 SQVTM, CDR2 ANQGSEA. The CDR3 length is 13 residues. The V gene end was trimmed by 8 bases and the J gene end by 4 bases; junction bases not matched to a gene: 7.

This clonotype was seen a few times. The V and J genes are TRBV7-9 and TRBJ2-5; D remains ambiguous. CDR1 is SEHNR, CDR2 FQNEAQ, per germline (reference sequence). The CDR3 has 9 amino acids. Trimming removed 5 bases from V and 12 bases from J, with 7 bases in between. The CDR3 DNA sequence: TGTGCCAGCAGCGACCGAGAGTACTTC. Protein product: CASSDREYF.

J is TRBJ1-6 and V is TRBV27; 10 nucleotides line up with TRBD1. The CDR3 length is 19 residues. The V and J ends lost 6 bases and 8 bases, in that order; junction bases with no gene match: 19. Germline-derived CDR1 and CDR2 are MNHEY and SMNVEV (reference sequence). CDR3 sequence (DNA): TGTGCCAGCAGCTTTCGGCTCCGGGACAGGGGCCCAACGGATTCACCCCTCCACTTT. Protein sequence: CASSFRLRDRGPTDSPLHF.

This clonotype was found a few times. The V gene is TRBV7-9, the J gene TRBJ2-1, with 8 bases that match TRBD2. Looked up from germline, CDR1 is SEHNR and CDR2 is FQNEAQ (reference sequence). V shed 6 bases, J shed 0 bases, and the junction held 7 bases outside the gene matches. The CDR3 spans 16 residues. In nucleotides, the CDR3 is TGTGCCAGCAGTTCAGTAGCGGGACCCTCCTACAATGAGCAGTTCTTC. This sequence encodes CASSSVAGPSYNEQFF.

V usage is TRBV27 and J usage is TRBJ2-7, with 9 bases identical to TRBD2. The CDR3 is 14 residues long. The ends lost 2 bases at V and 3 bases at J; junction bases unmatched: 2. Germline V gene lookup returns CDR1 MNHEY and CDR2 SMNVEV (reference sequence). The CDR3 sequence: CASSLGTSFYEQYF. CDR3 DNA sequence: TGTGCCAGCAGTTTAGGGACTAGCTTCTACGAGCAGTACTTC.

The chain employs TRBV7-2 and TRBJ2-3; 12 bases agree with TRBD2. The CDR3 extends over 16 amino acids. Germline V CDR1 and CDR2: SGHTA, FQGNSA. The V segment lost 5 bases and the J segment 3 bases; nucleotides outside the gene matches: 6. The CDR3 region is CASSKLAGGWTDTQYF. CDR3 nucleotides: TGTGCCAGCAGCAAACTAGCGGGAGGTTGGACAGATACGCAGTATTTT. The complete variable domain, with remaining parts taken from reference TRBV7-2 and TRBJ2-3, reads GAGVSQSPSNKVTEKGKDVELRCDPISGHTALYWYRQSLGQGLEFLIYFQGNSAPDKSGLPSDRFSAERTGGSVSTLTIQRTQQEDSAVYLCASSKLAGGWTDTQYFGPGTRLTVL.

This chain uses TRBV20-1 with TRBJ2-1; 10 nucleotides line up with TRBD2. The CDR3 contains 15 residues. Unmatched junction bases numbered 7, after V lost 1 base and J lost 7 bases. Per the germline V gene, CDR1 is DFQATT and CDR2 is SNEGSKA (reference sequence). CDR3 nucleotides: TGCAGTGCTAGAGGCGCTAGCGGGAGCGGAAATGAGCAGTTCTTC. As protein: CSARGASGSGNEQFF.

The chain has TRBV2 and TRBJ2-7, with 9 nucleotides matching TRBD1. Germline CDR1 SNHLY, CDR2 FYNNEI. The CDR3 has 14 amino acids. Losses at the gene ends were 6 bases for V and 2 bases for J; bases not matched to a gene: 5. The CDR3 protein is CASRDRGGTYEQYF. For the CDR3, the DNA is TGTGCCAGCAGGGACAGGGGTGGGACCTACGAGCAGTACTTC.

In its sample, this clonotype was seen a few times. The V gene is TRBV4-2, the J gene TRBJ2-3, with 7 bases that match TRBD2. The CDR3 loop spans 16 amino acids. Trimming at V came to 0 bases and at J to 4 bases, leaving 7 bases not matched to a gene. Germline CDR1 reads LGHNA; CDR2 reads YNFKEQ. The CDR3 protein is CASSQDWGGRADTQYF. Written as DNA, the CDR3 is TGTGCCAGCAGCCAAGATTGGGGCGGGAGAGCAGATACGCAGTATTTT.

The chain carries TRBV20-1 and TRBJ2-3, with a weak D call TRBD2 (5 bases). CDR3 length: 15 amino acids. Germline V gives CDR1 DFQATT, CDR2 SNEGSKA (reference sequence). V was pared by 1 base and J by 1 base, with 12 bases between. As DNA, the CDR3 is TGCAGTGCTAGAGGTGGGCTAGCCCGCACAGATACGCAGTATTTT. Protein: CSARGGLARTDTQYF.

The chain carries TRBV24-1 and TRBJ2-5, with D possibly being TRBD1 or TRBD2 (7 bases each). Germline V CDR1 and CDR2: KGHDR, SFDVKD. The CDR3 extends over 16 amino acids. Between the trimmed V and J ends, which lost 4 bases and 4 bases, there was a span of 18 bases. CDR3: CATSETGRGARETQYF. The CDR3 DNA sequence: TGTGCCACCAGTGAGACAGGGAGGGGCGCGAGAGAGACCCAGTACTTC.

V usage is TRBV20-1 and J usage is TRBJ2-5; the match to TRBD2 covers 10 bases. The CDR3 totals 15 residues. Per the germline V gene, CDR1 is DFQATT and CDR2 is SNEGSKA (reference sequence). Trimming took 5 bases from V and 2 from J; bases not matched to a gene: 8. The CDR3 loop reads CSAAGLAEIQETQYF. CDR3 coding DNA: TGCAGTGCTGCTGGACTAGCGGAGATACAAGAGACCCAGTACTTC.

This clonotype was found a few times. The chain uses TRBV28 and TRBJ2-7; D not certain. The J call is uncertain, as TRBJ2-4 better fits the DNA end. Per germline, CDR1 MDHEN and CDR2 SYDVKM. This CDR3 comprises 13 residues. The CDR3 DNA reads as TGTGCCAGCAGTACCCGTATGACAAACATTCAGTACTTC. Its protein product is CASSTRMTNIQYF.

The chain carries TRBV29-1 and TRBJ1-2; a possible D gene is TRBD1 (5 bases). Per the germline V gene, CDR1 is SQVTM and CDR2 is ANQGSEA. The CDR3 spans 12 residues. Here the CDR3 DNA reads TGCACCTGCTATGATCCAGGGCGCGGCTACACCTTC. The encoded protein is CTCYDPGRGYTF.

J is TRBJ2-3 and V is TRBV3-1; the match to TRBD1 covers 7 bases. The CDR3 is 14 residues long. Germline assignment: CDR1 LGHDT and CDR2 YNNKEL (reference sequence). The V segment lost 4 bases and the J segment 4 bases; nucleotides outside the gene matches: 5. The CDR3 coding sequence is TGTGCCAGCAGCCCGACAGGGTACGCAGATACGCAGTATTTT. It codes for CASSPTGYADTQYF.

This clonotype was observed a handful of times. V is TRBV7-2 and J is TRBJ1-2; maybe TRBD1 (5 bases). This CDR3 is built from 14 residues. Trimming stripped 1 base from V and 6 bases from J, with 12 bases between. CDR1 is SGHTA and CDR2 is FQGNSA in the germline V gene. The CDR3 sequence is CASSLDRGSDGYTF. CDR3 bases: TGTGCCAGCAGCTTAGATAGGGGTTCCGATGGCTACACCTTC.

The genes are TRBV28 and TRBJ2-7; D call uncertain. V was clipped by 3 bases and J by 7 bases, with 19 bases between them. In germline, CDR1 is MDHEN, CDR2 SYDVKM. This CDR3 is built from 15 residues. CDR3 nucleotide sequence: TGTGCCAGCAGTTTGGCCCGCCGTGTGTACAATGAGCAGTACTTC. As protein: CASSLARRVYNEQYF.

In this sample, this clonotype turned up a few times. This chain uses TRBV13 with TRBJ2-4; D perhaps matches TRBD1 (6 bases). Trimming left V 5 bases short and J 13 bases short, with 33 bases between. This CDR3 has 18 amino acids. Per germline, CDR1 PRHDT and CDR2 FYEKMQ (reference sequence). The CDR3 loop is CASSPQYTGTSVPTGQYF. The CDR3 DNA reads as TGTGCCAGCAGCCCACAATACACCGGGACATCGGTCCCCACGGGGCAGTACTTC.

This clonotype was recorded once. This CDR3 reads CASSSVGGTQYF. Written as DNA, the CDR3 is TGTGCCAGCAGTAGTGTTGGTGGGACCCAGTACTTC. The genes are TRBV7-2 and TRBJ2-5; D not certain. In germline, CDR1 is SGHTA, CDR2 FQGNSA. The CDR3 is 12 residues long. V lost 6 bases to trimming and J lost 7 bases, with 12 bases between them.

CDR3 in DNA: TGTGCCAGCAGCTCGGCCCTGGTGGTGAGCACAGATACGCAGTATTTT. Translation: CASSSALVVSTDTQYF. V and J are TRBV5-6 and TRBJ2-3; D is unresolved. This CDR3 has 16 amino acids. Per the germline V gene, CDR1 is SGHDT and CDR2 is YYEEEE. Trimming removed 3 bases from V and 0 bases from J, with 14 bases in between. Filled out from reference TRBV5-6 and TRBJ2-3, the complete variable domain reads DAGVTQSPTHLIKTRGQQVTLRCSPKSGHDTVSWYQQALGQGPQFIFQYYEEEERQRGNFPDRFSGHQFPNYSSELNVNALLLGDSALYLCASSSALVVSTDTQYFGPGTRLTVL.

The gene calls are TRBV3-1 and TRBJ2-6; D not certain. The V end was cut by 0 bases, the J end by 0 bases, with 15 bases between. Germline loops: CDR1 LGHDT, CDR2 YNNKEL (reference sequence). The CDR3 contains 19 residues. CDR3 region: CASSQDRPGDLSGANVLTF. In DNA form, the CDR3 reads TGTGCCAGCAGCCAAGATCGGCCAGGTGACCTCTCTGGGGCCAACGTCCTGACTTTC.

This chain connects TRBV28 to TRBJ2-2, with unresolved D. Trimming left V 3 bases short and J 6 bases short, with 5 bases between. The CDR3 extends over 12 amino acids. Germline-derived CDR1 and CDR2 are MDHEN and SYDVKM. The CDR3 coding sequence is TGTGCCAGCAGTTTGTCCCCCGGGGAGCTGTTTTTT. Its translation is CASSLSPGELFF.